The source of this T cell receptor (beta chain) is a study of CDR3 diversity in severe acne. Using its own MiXCR run on the PCR reads, TCRdb lists one record per CDR3 protein. The table has some 90,000 distinct CDR3 sequences, roughly half seen once. This clonotype was found many times. J was trimmed by 4 bases and V by 1 base; bases with no gene match: 6. The V gene's germline CDR1 is SQVTM and CDR2 ANQGSEA. The CDR3 consists of 14 residues. The specimen was blood. The receptor comes from a male donor in good health, serving as a control. V is TRBV29-1 and J is TRBJ1-2, with 7 bases identical to TRBD1. Here the CDR3 DNA reads TGCAGCGTTGAAGCGACAGGGACTTTCTATGGCTACACCTTC. Translation gives CSVEATGTFYGYTF.